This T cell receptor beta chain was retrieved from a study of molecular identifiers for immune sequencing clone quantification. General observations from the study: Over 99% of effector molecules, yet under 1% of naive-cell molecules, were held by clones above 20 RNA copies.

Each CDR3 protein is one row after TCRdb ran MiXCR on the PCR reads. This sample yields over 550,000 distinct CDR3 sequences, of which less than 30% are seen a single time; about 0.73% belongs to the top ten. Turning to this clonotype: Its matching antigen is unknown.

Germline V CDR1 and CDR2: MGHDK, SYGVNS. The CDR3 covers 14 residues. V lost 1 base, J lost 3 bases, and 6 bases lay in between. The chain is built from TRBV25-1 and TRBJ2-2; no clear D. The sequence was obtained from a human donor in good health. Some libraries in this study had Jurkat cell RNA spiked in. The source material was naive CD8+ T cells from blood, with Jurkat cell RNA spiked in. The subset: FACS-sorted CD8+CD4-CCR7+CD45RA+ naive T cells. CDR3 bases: TGTGCCAGCAGTGAATCGAGATACACCGGGGAGCTGTTTTTT. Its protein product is CASSESRYTGELFF.